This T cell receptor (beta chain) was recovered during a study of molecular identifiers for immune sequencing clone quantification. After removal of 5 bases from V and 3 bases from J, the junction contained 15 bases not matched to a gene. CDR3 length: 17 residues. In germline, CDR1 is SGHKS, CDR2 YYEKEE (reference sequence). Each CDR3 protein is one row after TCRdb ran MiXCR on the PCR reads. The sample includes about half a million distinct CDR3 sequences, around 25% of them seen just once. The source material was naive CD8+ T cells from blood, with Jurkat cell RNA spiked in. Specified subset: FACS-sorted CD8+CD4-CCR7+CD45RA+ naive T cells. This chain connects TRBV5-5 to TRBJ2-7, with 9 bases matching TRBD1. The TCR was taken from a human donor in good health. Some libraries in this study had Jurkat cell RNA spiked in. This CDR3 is CASRNAPGQGSNYEQYF. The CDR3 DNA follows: TGTGCCAGCAGGAATGCTCCGGGACAGGGTTCTAACTACGAGCAGTACTTC.